This T cell receptor beta chain was recovered during a study of monozygotic twins with inflammatory bowel disease. The V gene's germline CDR1 is GTSNPN and CDR2 SVGIG (reference sequence). The CDR3 is 13 amino acids. Using the 5' RACE reads, TCRdb records one entry per CDR3 protein without DNA. The specimen's table records 210,000 or so distinct CDR3 sequences. The chain carries TRBV30 and TRBJ2-3; TCRdb outputs TRBD2, but without DNA this stays unchecked. Material for sequencing was blood. This TCR was recovered from a human donor with ulcerative colitis or Crohn's disease, or a healthy co-twin of an affected twin (not recorded which). CDR3 amino acids: CAWNREPTDTQYF.